This entry features one T cell receptor beta chain sequence. This record belongs to a study of shared clonotypes between healthy human individuals. Germline V gives CDR1 ENHRY, CDR2 SYGVKD. The CDR3 sequence is 15 residues long. V was clipped by 0 bases and J by 4 bases, with 10 bases between them. Authors' data handling: As immunoSEQ supplied junction-only sequences (without quality scores), filtering differed. The data were produced by immunoSEQ multiplex PCR, yet TCRdb's version contains in-frame clones alone and is incomplete. V, J and clone size are those of that table, while D and trimming were read from the DNA. Of about 2,500,000 clones listed, around 94% were seen once; the top ten hold around 0.14%.

This TCR derives from a man in his late teens or twenties in good health. Input material: naive CD4+ T cells sorted from blood. As for subset: CD45RA+ positively selected. J is TRBJ1-3 and V is TRBV10-3; D is undetermined. CDR3 coding DNA: TGTGCCATCAGTGAGTCGCAGGTTATCGGAAACACCATATATTTT. The encoded protein is CAISESQVIGNTIYF.